Shown below are 24 T cell receptor beta chains from a single sample sequenced in a study of T-cell memory formation after mild COVID-19. TCRdb redid the calling of the 5' RACE reads with MiXCR, one entry per CDR3 protein. The table has about 560,000 distinct CDR3 sequences, around a sixth seen once; the top ten hold roughly 7.7%. Source material: PBMCs or a T cell subset sorted from them (not recorded which). These receptors all come from an adult woman who had mild COVID-19 (a few samples of this study predate the infection). Cell type and time point are not known.

This clonotype showed up just a few times. The genes are TRBV10-3 and TRBJ2-7; TRBD2 matches 11 bases. V trimming: 3 bases; J trimming: 0 bases; junction bases outside the gene matches: 7. This CDR3 has 17 amino acids. Germline V gene lookup returns CDR1 ENHRY and CDR2 SYGVKD. CDR3 amino acids: CAISDLLAGVTSYEQYF. The DNA of the CDR3 is TGTGCCATCAGTGATTTACTAGCGGGGGTGACCTCCTACGAGCAGTACTTC.

This clonotype was counted a few times. The chain links TRBV7-8 to TRBJ2-7, with D perhaps matching TRBD1 (6 bases). This CDR3 has 14 residues. Between the trimmed V and J ends, which lost 4 bases and 2 bases, there was a span of 12 bases. Germline-derived CDR1 and CDR2 are SGHVS and FQNEAQ. The CDR3 nucleotides are TGTGCCAGCAGCTCAGGGGACACCGCCTACGAGCAGTACTTC. Its protein is CASSSGDTAYEQYF.

The chain carries TRBV7-9 and TRBJ1-1, with unresolved D. The CDR3 has 13 residues. CDR1 is SEHNR and CDR2 is FQNEAQ in the germline V gene (reference sequence). Trimming cost V 5 bases and J 5 bases, with 12 bases left between them. The CDR3 DNA follows: TGTGCCAGCAGCCACAACCGGGTAACTGAAGCTTTCTTT. This codes for CASSHNRVTEAFF.

This rearrangement joins TRBV11-3 to TRBJ2-3; 10 nucleotides line up with TRBD2. This CDR3 comprises 18 residues. V trimming: 1 base; J trimming: 0 bases; junction bases outside the gene matches: 7. The germline CDR1 and CDR2 sequences are SGHNT and YENEEA. The CDR3 bases are TGTGCCAGCAGCTTAGGTGTTAGCGGGAGGACGAGCACAGATACGCAGTATTTT. Its translation is CASSLGVSGRTSTDTQYF.

This clonotype has a handful of counts. The chain employs TRBV24-1 and TRBJ1-2; no firm D call. The length of the CDR3 is 14 residues. Looked up from germline, CDR1 is KGHDR and CDR2 is SFDVKD. V lost 4 bases and J lost 6, with 14 bases in between. In DNA form, the CDR3 reads TGTGCCACCAGTGACCCCGGGTCCGTGGATGGCTACACCTTC. Residues: CATSDPGSVDGYTF.

This clonotype was observed a handful of times. This chain links TRBV15 with TRBJ2-3, with D perhaps matching TRBD2 (6 bases). The germline CDR1 and CDR2 sequences are LNHNV and YYDKDF (reference sequence). The V gene lost 1 base and the J gene lost 2 bases, with 19 bases spanning the gap. The CDR3 contains 18 residues. The CDR3 loop reads CATSRGRAGRKNTDTQYF. The CDR3 bases are TGTGCCACCAGCAGAGGACGGGCGGGGAGGAAAAACACAGATACGCAGTATTTT.

The chain recombines TRBV6-6 with TRBJ2-1, with TRBD2 matching over 10 bases. Germline values: CDR1 MNHNY, CDR2 SVGAGI (reference sequence). With 4 bases clipped from V and 7 bases from J, the junction kept 7 bases outside the gene matches. This CDR3 contains 15 residues. The CDR3 protein is CASSSTSGGVNEQFF. In DNA form, the CDR3 reads TGTGCCAGCAGTTCCACGAGCGGGGGGGTAAATGAGCAGTTCTTC.

The chain carries TRBV7-8 and TRBJ1-2; no definite D call. The germline gives CDR1 SGHVS, CDR2 FQNEAQ. The CDR3 loop spans 15 amino acids. The germline V and J ends were trimmed by 1 base and 1 base, with 10 bases remaining between them. The DNA for the CDR3 is TGTGCCAGCAGCTTAGGGGTAGGCCTTAACTATGGCTACACCTTC. Protein product: CASSLGVGLNYGYTF.

The genes are TRBV27 and TRBJ1-2; the match to TRBD1 covers 8 bases. Trimming cost V 3 bases and J 8 bases; bases outside gene matches: 11. The length of the CDR3 is 15 residues. Germline V gives CDR1 MNHEY, CDR2 SMNVEV (reference sequence). The CDR3 reads CASSFSTTGVGGYTF. CDR3 DNA: TGTGCCAGCAGTTTCTCGACGACAGGGGTAGGAGGCTACACCTTC.

This clonotype has more than one count but fewer than ten. CDR3 coding DNA: TGCGCCAGCAGCTCTCCGGACACAAACTACAATGAGCAGTTCTTC. Translating it yields CASSSPDTNYNEQFF. V usage is TRBV5-1 and J usage is TRBJ2-1; TRBD1 is a possible D gene (5 bases). The V gene's germline CDR1 is SGHRS and CDR2 YFSETQ. The CDR3 is 15 residues long. V dropped 3 bases and J dropped 3 bases, with 13 bases sitting between them.

This chain joins TRBV15 and TRBJ2-3; D not certain. Germline V gives CDR1 LNHNV, CDR2 YYDKDF (reference sequence). V dropped 6 bases and J dropped 4 bases, with 8 bases sitting between them. This CDR3 contains 12 residues. CDR3 in DNA: TGTGCCACCAGTCCCAAATCAGATACGCAGTATTTT. This gives the protein CATSPKSDTQYF.

This rearrangement joins TRBV28 to TRBJ2-3; no clear D gene. The germline CDR1 and CDR2 sequences are MDHEN and SYDVKM. Trimming shortened V by 7 bases and J by 0 bases, and 11 bases separated the two germline ends. This CDR3 is built from 14 residues. This chain's CDR3 is CASTRTLSTDTQYF. CDR3 DNA sequence: TGTGCCAGCACACGTACGCTAAGCACAGATACGCAGTATTTT.

This clonotype has a handful of counts. The genes are TRBV9 and TRBJ1-2; a possible D gene is TRBD1 (5 bases). CDR1 is SGDLS, CDR2 YYNGEE, per germline. The CDR3 loop spans 15 amino acids. Trimming left V 4 bases short and J 2 bases short, with 15 bases between. The CDR3 reads CASSSDAGGNYGYTF. The CDR3 DNA reads TGTGCCAGCAGCTCAGACGCTGGGGGAAACTATGGCTACACCTTC.

The chain links TRBV27 to TRBJ2-7, with 8 bases matching TRBD2. The V segment lost 8 bases and the J segment 6 bases; nucleotides outside the gene matches: 6. Germline-derived CDR1 and CDR2 are MNHEY and SMNVEV (reference sequence). The CDR3 totals 12 residues. This chain's CDR3 is CASRAGGSEQYF. In nucleotides, the CDR3 is TGTGCCAGCCGCGCGGGAGGTAGCGAGCAGTACTTC.

The rearrangement uses TRBV9 and TRBJ1-1, with 8 bases identical to TRBD1. With 0 bases clipped from V and 3 bases from J, the junction kept 7 bases outside the gene matches. This CDR3 comprises 16 residues. The germline V gene has CDR1 SGDLS and CDR2 YYNGEE. The CDR3 spells CASSVEAGGLDTEAFF. The CDR3 DNA sequence: TGTGCCAGCAGCGTAGAAGCAGGGGGCTTGGACACTGAAGCTTTCTTT.

V is TRBV6-5 and J is TRBJ1-4, with D unresolved. Germline values: CDR1 MNHEY, CDR2 SVGAGI. The CDR3 is made up of 16 amino acids. V lost 6 bases to trimming and J lost 2 bases, with 16 bases between them. CDR3 loop: CASRDAGLGTNEKLFF. The CDR3 DNA reads TGTGCCAGCAGGGACGCAGGTCTTGGTACTAATGAAAAACTGTTTTTT.

The chain couples TRBV5-6 to TRBJ2-5; the D gene is possibly TRBD1 (5 bases). The CDR3 spans 17 residues. The V end was cut by 3 bases, the J end by 9 bases, with 27 bases between. In germline, CDR1 is SGHDT, CDR2 YYEEEE. The CDR3 is CASSSTTDPAGAVAQYF. CDR3 coding DNA: TGTGCCAGCAGCTCAACCACGGACCCAGCTGGGGCTGTGGCCCAGTACTTC. Drawing the rest from reference TRBV5-6 and TRBJ2-5, the complete variable domain is DAGVTQSPTHLIKTRGQQVTLRCSPKSGHDTVSWYQQALGQGPQFIFQYYEEEERQRGNFPDRFSGHQFPNYSSELNVNALLLGDSALYLCASSSTTDPAGAVAQYFGPGTRLLVL.

This clonotype has just a few counts. The chain carries TRBV27 and TRBJ1-5; D is uncertain. This CDR3 spans 16 amino acids. Trimming pared 2 bases from V and 7 bases from J, leaving 18 bases between. From germline, CDR1 is MNHEY and CDR2 SMNVEV (reference sequence). The CDR3, as DNA: TGTGCCAGCAGTTTAGTAGCAGGAGTGTTTCCACAGCCCCAGCATTTT. Amino acid sequence: CASSLVAGVFPQPQHF.

This clonotype turned up a few times. The chain uses TRBV6-2 or TRBV6-3 and TRBJ1-2, with D possibly TRBD1 on 6 matching bases. This CDR3 region has 17 residues. Germline V CDR1 and CDR2: MNHEY, SVGEGT. The V end lost 5 bases, the J end lost 2 bases, and 21 bases lay between the germline ends. The CDR3 nucleotides are TGTGCCAGCAGTCCTATTACGGAATCCGGGACAAACTATGGCTACACCTTC. Its protein is CASSPITESGTNYGYTF.

In its sample, this clonotype was seen a few times. The chain is built from TRBV7-2 and TRBJ2-2; D gene ambiguous. Germline CDR1 and CDR2: SGHTA and FQGNSA. This CDR3 is built from 16 residues. Trimming cost V 1 base and J 0 bases, with 9 bases left between them. The CDR3 DNA reads TGTGCCAGCAGCTTAGACGTCAAGACGAACACCGGGGAGCTGTTTTTT. This encodes CASSLDVKTNTGELFF.

This clonotype was detected a few times. V is TRBV6-5 and J is TRBJ2-4, with 8 bases lining up with TRBD1. Germline loops: CDR1 MNHEY, CDR2 SVGAGI. J was trimmed by 7 bases and V by 4 bases; bases with no gene match: 18. CDR3 length equals 18 residues. The CDR3: CASSSTGQGKGAWNIQYF. In nucleotides, the CDR3 is TGTGCCAGCAGTTCGACAGGACAGGGAAAGGGGGCTTGGAACATTCAGTACTTC.

The chain links TRBV27 to TRBJ2-7; perhaps TRBD1 as D (6 bases). Trimming cost V 4 bases and J 4 bases, with 17 bases left between them. Per germline, CDR1 MNHEY and CDR2 SMNVEV (reference sequence). CDR3 length: 15 amino acids. CDR3 residues: CASSSRQAPVYEQYF. In nucleotides, the CDR3 is TGTGCCAGCAGTTCAAGACAGGCACCCGTTTACGAGCAGTACTTC.

The chain employs TRBV6-5 and TRBJ1-2; TRBD1 aligns across 7 bases. Losses at the gene ends were 6 bases for V and 7 bases for J; bases not matched to a gene: 11. Germline V CDR1 and CDR2: MNHEY, SVGAGI. This CDR3 has 14 amino acids. The DNA of the CDR3 is TGTGCCAGCAGCCGTACAGGGACAGACCTTGGCTACACCTTC. It yields the protein CASSRTGTDLGYTF.

This clonotype was observed a handful of times. The rearrangement joins TRBV4-1 to TRBJ1-1; tentatively, D is TRBD1 (5 bases). V was pared by 0 bases and J by 0 bases, with 11 bases between. This CDR3 spans 16 amino acids. Germline V CDR1 and CDR2: MGHRA, YSYEKL. The chain's CDR3 is CASSQDPGSMNTEAFF. The CDR3 nucleotides read TGCGCCAGCAGCCAAGATCCAGGGTCCATGAACACTGAAGCTTTCTTT.